These 2 T cell receptor beta chains share one sample of origin, sequenced in a study of T cells expressing NK-cell markers (dated by TCRdb to 2020 to 2022). The library was generated by 5' RACE. Instrument used: Illumina HiSeq 2000. The reads were reprocessed in TCRdb, with one entry per CDR3 protein sequence and no accompanying DNA. The sample table records some 150,000 distinct CDR3 sequences. The top ten clonotypes cover about 39% of the sample. Sequenced material: blood T cells: a sorted CD56 or NKG2C T cell subset, CD4+ or CD8+ T cells, or bulk PBMC T cells (not recorded which). These receptors were taken from a woman aged 45-65 years in good health. Donor details come from another sample of the same person, matched by shared clones.

The chain links TRBV20-1 to TRBJ2-3; without DNA, the TCRdb call of TRBD2 cannot be checked. The CDR3 sequence is 16 residues long. Germline CDR1 and CDR2: DFQATT and SNEGSKA (reference sequence). The CDR3 loop reads CSARDFGGLVTDTQYF.

The CDR3 loop reads CASSFANSGNTIYF. This chain joins TRBV7-9 and TRBJ1-3. Germline assignment: CDR1 SEHNR and CDR2 FQNEAQ (reference sequence). The CDR3 consists of 14 residues.